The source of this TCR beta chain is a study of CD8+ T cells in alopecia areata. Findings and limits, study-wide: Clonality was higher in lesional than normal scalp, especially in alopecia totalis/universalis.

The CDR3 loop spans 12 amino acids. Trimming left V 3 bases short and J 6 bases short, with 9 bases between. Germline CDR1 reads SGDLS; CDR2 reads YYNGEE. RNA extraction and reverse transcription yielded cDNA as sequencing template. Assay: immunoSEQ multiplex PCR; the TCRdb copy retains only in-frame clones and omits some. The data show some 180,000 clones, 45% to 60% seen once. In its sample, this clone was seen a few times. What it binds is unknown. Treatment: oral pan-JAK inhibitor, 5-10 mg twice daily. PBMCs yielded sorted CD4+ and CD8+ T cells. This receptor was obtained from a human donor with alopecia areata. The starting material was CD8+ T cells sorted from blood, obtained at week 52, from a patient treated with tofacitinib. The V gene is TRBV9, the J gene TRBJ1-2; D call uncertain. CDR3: CASSAIEHGYTF. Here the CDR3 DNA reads TGTGCCAGCAGCGCAATAGAGCATGGCTACACCTTC.